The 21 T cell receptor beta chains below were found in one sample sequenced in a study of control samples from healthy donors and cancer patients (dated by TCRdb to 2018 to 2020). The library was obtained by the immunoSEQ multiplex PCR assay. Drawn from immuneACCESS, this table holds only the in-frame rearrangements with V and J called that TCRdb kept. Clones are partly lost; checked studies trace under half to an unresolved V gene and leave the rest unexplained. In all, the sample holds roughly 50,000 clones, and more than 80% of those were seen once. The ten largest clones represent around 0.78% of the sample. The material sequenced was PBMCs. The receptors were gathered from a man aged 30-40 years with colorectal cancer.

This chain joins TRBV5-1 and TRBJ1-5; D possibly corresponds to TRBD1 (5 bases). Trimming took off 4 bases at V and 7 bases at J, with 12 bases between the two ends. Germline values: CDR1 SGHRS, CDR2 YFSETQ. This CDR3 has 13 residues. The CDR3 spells CASSGAPEQPQHF. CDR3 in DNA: TGCGCCAGCAGCGGGGCCCCGGAGCAGCCCCAGCATTTT.

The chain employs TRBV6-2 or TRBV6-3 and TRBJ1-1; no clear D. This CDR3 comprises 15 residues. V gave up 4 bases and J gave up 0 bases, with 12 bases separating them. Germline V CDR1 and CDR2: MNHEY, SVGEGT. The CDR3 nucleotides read TGTGCCAGCAGTTTAACCCAGCCAGTGAACACTGAAGCTTTCTTT. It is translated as CASSLTQPVNTEAFF.

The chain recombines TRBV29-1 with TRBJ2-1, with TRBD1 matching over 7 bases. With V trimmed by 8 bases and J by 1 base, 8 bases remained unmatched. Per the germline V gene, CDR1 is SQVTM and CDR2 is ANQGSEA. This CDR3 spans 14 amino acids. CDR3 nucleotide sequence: TGCAGCATAAACTCAGGGGGTTCCTACAATGAGCAGTTCTTC. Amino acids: CSINSGGSYNEQFF.

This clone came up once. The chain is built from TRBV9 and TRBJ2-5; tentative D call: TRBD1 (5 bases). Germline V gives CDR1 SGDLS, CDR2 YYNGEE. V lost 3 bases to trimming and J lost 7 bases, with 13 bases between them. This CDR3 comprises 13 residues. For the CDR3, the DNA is TGTGCCAGCAGCGGACAGCCTGCACGGACCCAGTACTTC. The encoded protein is CASSGQPARTQYF.

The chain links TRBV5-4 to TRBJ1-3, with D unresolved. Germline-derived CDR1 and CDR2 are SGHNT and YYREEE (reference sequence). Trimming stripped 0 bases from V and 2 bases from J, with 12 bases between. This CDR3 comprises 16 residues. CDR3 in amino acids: CASSLEARLAGNTIYF. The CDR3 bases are TGTGCCAGCAGCTTGGAGGCACGACTCGCTGGAAACACCATATATTTT.

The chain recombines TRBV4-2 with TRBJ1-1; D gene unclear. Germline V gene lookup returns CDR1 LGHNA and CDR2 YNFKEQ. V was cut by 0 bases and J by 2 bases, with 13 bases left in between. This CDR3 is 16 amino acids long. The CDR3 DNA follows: TGTGCCAGCAGCCAAGAGTTGAGGCAGAGAAACACTGAAGCTTTCTTT. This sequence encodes CASSQELRQRNTEAFF.

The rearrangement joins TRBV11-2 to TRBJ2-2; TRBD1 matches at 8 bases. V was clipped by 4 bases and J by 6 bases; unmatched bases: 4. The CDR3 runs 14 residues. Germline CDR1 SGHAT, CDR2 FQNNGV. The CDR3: CASSSEQGAGELFF. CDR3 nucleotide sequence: TGTGCCAGCAGCTCCGAACAGGGGGCCGGGGAGCTGTTTTTT. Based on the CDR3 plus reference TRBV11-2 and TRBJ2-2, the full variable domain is EAGVAQSPRYKIIEKRQSVAFWCNPISGHATLYWYQQILGQGPKLLIQFQNNGVVDDSQLPKDRFSAERLKGVDSTLKIQPAKLEDSAVYLCASSSEQGAGELFFGEGSRLTVL.

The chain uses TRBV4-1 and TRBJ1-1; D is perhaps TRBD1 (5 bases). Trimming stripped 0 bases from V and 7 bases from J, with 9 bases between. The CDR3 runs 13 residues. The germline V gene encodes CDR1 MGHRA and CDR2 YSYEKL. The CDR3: CASSQDRQGEAFF. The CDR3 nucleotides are TGCGCCAGCAGCCAAGATCGGCAGGGTGAAGCTTTCTTT.

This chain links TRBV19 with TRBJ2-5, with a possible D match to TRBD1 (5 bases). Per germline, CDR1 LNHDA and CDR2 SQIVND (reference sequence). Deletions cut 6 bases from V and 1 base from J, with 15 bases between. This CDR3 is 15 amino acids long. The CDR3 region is CASSLGWGSQETQYF. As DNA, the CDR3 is TGTGCCAGTAGCCTTGGGTGGGGCAGCCAAGAGACCCAGTACTTC.

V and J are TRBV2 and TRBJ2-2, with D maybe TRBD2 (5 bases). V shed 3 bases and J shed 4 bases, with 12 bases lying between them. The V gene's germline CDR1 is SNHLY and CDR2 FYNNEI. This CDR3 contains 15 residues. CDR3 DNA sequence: TGTGCCAGCAGTGACTTTCGTGGAGGCACCGGGGAGCTGTTTTTT. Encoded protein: CASSDFRGGTGELFF. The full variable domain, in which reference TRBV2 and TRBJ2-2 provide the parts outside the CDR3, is EPEVTQTPSHQVTQMGQEVILRCVPISNHLYFYWYRQILGQKVEFLVSFYNNEISEKSEIFDDQFSVERPDGSNFTLKIRSTKLEDSAMYFCASSDFRGGTGELFFGEGSRLTVL.

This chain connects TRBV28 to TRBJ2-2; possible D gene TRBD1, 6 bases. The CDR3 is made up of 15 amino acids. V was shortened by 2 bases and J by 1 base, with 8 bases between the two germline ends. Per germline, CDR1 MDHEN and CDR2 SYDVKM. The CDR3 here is CASSLQTGNTGELFF. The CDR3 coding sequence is TGTGCCAGCAGTTTACAGACAGGGAACACCGGGGAGCTGTTTTTT.

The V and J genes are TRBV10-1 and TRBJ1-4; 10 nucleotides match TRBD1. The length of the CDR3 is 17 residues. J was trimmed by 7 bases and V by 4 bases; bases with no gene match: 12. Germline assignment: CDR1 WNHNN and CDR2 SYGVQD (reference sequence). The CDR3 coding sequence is TGCGCCAGCAGTGTTGAACCTACGGGACAGGGGACTGAAAAACTGTTTTTT. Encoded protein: CASSVEPTGQGTEKLFF.

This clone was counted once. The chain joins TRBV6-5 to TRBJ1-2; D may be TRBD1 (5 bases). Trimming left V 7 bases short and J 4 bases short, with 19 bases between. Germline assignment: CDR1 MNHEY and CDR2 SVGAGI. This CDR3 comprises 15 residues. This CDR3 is CASNPLGVGGYGYTF. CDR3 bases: TGTGCCAGCAATCCCCTCGGGGTTGGGGGCTATGGCTACACCTTC.

The DNA of the CDR3 is TGTGCCAGCACCAGGGACTCAAGGGTGGGGGAATATAATCAGCCCCAGCATTTT. Translated, it gives CASTRDSRVGEYNQPQHF. The chain carries TRBV2 and TRBJ1-5; D might be TRBD1 (5 bases). Germline CDR1 SNHLY, CDR2 FYNNEI. V lost 7 bases and J lost 4, with 26 bases in between. This CDR3 spans 18 amino acids.

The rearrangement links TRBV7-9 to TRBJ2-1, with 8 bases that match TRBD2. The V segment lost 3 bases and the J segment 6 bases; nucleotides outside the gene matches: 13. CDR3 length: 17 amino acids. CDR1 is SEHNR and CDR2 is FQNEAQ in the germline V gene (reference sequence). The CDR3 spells CASSFPGLAQIVNEQFF. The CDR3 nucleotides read TGTGCCAGCAGCTTCCCTGGACTAGCTCAGATAGTCAATGAGCAGTTCTTC.

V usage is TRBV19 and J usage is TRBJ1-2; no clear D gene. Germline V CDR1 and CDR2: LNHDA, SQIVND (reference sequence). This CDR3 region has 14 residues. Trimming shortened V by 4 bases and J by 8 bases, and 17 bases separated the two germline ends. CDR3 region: CASSTERPLGGYTF. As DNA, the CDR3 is TGTGCCAGTAGTACCGAACGACCTCTTGGGGGCTACACCTTC.

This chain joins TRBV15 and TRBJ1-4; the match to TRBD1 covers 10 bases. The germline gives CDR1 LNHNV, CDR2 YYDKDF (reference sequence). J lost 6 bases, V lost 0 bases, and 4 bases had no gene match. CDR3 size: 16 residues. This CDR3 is CATSRESGTGDEKLFF. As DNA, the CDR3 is TGTGCCACCAGCAGAGAGTCCGGGACAGGGGATGAAAAACTGTTTTTT.

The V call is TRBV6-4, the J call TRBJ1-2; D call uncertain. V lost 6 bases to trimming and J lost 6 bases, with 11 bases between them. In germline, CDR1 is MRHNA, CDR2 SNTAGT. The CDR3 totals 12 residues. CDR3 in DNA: TGTGCCAGCAGACCCCCGGTGAATGGCTACACCTTC. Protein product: CASRPPVNGYTF.

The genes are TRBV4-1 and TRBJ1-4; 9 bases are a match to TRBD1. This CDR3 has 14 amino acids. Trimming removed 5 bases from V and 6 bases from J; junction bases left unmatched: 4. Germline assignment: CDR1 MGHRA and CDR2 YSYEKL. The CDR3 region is CASSGRTGDEKLFF. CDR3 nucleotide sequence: TGCGCCAGCAGCGGGCGGACAGGGGATGAAAAACTGTTTTTT.

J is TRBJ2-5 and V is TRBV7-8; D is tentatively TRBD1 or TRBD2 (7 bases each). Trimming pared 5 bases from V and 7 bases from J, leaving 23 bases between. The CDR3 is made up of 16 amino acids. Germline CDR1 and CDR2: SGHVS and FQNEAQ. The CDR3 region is CASSAGLHSGGGTQYF. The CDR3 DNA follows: TGTGCCAGCAGCGCGGGGCTCCATTCAGGGGGGGGGACCCAGTACTTC.

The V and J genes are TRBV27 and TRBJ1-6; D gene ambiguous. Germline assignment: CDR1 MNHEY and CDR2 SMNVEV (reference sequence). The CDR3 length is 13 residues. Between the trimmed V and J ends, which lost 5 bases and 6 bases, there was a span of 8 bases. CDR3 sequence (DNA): TGTGCCAGCAGTCCCCTCGGTAATTCACCCCTCCACTTT. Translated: CASSPLGNSPLHF.